Included here is one TCR beta chain sequence, with context. This entry belongs to a study of blood T cell repertoires in COVID-19. On the study more broadly: Samples representing acute and convalescent COVID-19 were sourced from the United States, Italy and Spain.

The age range of participants was about 18 to 95 years, with residence in more than 20 US areas. Donors in Cohort 3 counted as recovered after two negative PCRs, clearance, or symptom resolution. As processed by the authors: Amplification of reference gene primers provided the estimated nucleated cell counts. Profiled with immunoSEQ multiplex PCR; TCRdb holds only in-frame clones, not every one. V and J calls and clone size come straight from that table; D and trimming were deduced from the DNA. This sample has around 470,000 clones; 80% to 95% occur once, and the top ten carry about 0.6%. The V gene's germline CDR1 is KGHSH and CDR2 LQKENI. The CDR3 is 16 amino acids. With V trimmed by 3 bases and J by 6 bases, 7 bases remained unmatched.

The V call is TRBV18, the J call TRBJ2-2, with 10 bases identical to TRBD2. This TCR was recovered from a man between 18 and 29 years old who had recovered from COVID-19. Sequences were obtained from PBMCs or T cells enriched from blood (not recorded which). This CDR3 is CASSPSSAGGAGELFF. In nucleotides, the CDR3 is TGTGCCAGCTCACCGTCATCAGCGGGAGGGGCCGGGGAGCTGTTTTTT.